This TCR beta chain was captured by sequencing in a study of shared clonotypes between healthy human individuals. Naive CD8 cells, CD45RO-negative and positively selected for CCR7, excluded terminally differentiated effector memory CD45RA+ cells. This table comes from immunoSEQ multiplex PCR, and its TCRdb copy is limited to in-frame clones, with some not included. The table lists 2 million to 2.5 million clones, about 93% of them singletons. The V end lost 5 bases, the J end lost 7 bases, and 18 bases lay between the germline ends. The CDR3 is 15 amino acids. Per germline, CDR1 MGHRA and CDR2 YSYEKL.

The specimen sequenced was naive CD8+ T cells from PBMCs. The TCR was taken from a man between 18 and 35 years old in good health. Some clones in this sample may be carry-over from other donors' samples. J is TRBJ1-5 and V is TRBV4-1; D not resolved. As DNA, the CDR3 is TGCGCCAGCAGCGGAAAGACCGCCGCCGGCCAGCCCCAGCATTTT. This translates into CASSGKTAAGQPQHF.